Shown below are 24 T cell receptor beta chains from a single sample sequenced in a study of blood T cell repertoires in COVID-19. Generated by immunoSEQ multiplex PCR, the TCRdb table keeps only in-frame clones and is missing some. Of 110,000 or so clones listed, 85% are singletons. Sequenced input: peripheral blood. Receptor source: a human donor in a cohort sampled during active COVID-19.

The chain employs TRBV6-5 and TRBJ2-1, with D possibly matching TRBD2 (5 bases). There are 15 residues in the CDR3. The V and J ends lost 2 bases and 2 bases respectively, with 10 bases between them. Germline lookup yields CDR1 MNHEY and CDR2 SVGAGI. In nucleotides, the CDR3 is TGTGCCAGCAGTTACGGCGGAGGAACCTACAATGAGCAGTTCTTC. Its translation is CASSYGGGTYNEQFF.

The V gene is TRBV7-9, the J gene TRBJ1-3; no clear D gene. The CDR3 length is 14 residues. Trimming stripped 6 bases from V and 2 bases from J, with 11 bases between. CDR1 and CDR2 (germline): SEHNR, FQNEAQ (reference sequence). The CDR3 region has the DNA TGTGCCAGCAGAAAGAATACTACTGGAAACACCATATATTTT. It specifies CASRKNTTGNTIYF.

The chain carries TRBV11-2 and TRBJ1-6, with D hard to call. Per germline, CDR1 SGHAT and CDR2 FQNNGV. Trimming pared 6 bases from V and 7 bases from J, leaving 10 bases between. The length of the CDR3 is 13 residues. Written as DNA, the CDR3 is TGTGCCAGCAGGTCTCACATGAATTCACCCCTCCACTTT. This encodes CASRSHMNSPLHF. The whole variable domain, filled in from reference TRBV11-2 and TRBJ1-6, reads EAGVAQSPRYKIIEKRQSVAFWCNPISGHATLYWYQQILGQGPKLLIQFQNNGVVDDSQLPKDRFSAERLKGVDSTLKIQPAKLEDSAVYLCASRSHMNSPLHFGNGTRLTVT.

The chain uses TRBV18 and TRBJ2-2; possibly TRBD1 for D (6 bases). The CDR3 contains 13 residues. V shed 5 bases and J shed 4 bases, with 8 bases lying between them. CDR1 and CDR2 from the germline V gene are KGHSH and LQKENI. The CDR3 DNA reads TGTGCCAGCTCATTAGGGGGCACCGGGGAGCTGTTTTTT. Protein: CASSLGGTGELFF. Full variable domain (missing parts from reference TRBV18 and TRBJ2-2): NAGVMQNPRHLVRRRGQEARLRCSPMKGHSHVYWYRQLPEEGLKFMVYLQKENIIDESGMPKERFSAEFPKEGPSILRIQQVVRGDSAAYFCASSLGGTGELFFGEGSRLTVL.

V is TRBV11-2 and J is TRBJ1-3; 7 bases map to TRBD1. Germline V gene data show CDR1 as SGHAT and CDR2 as FQNNGV. CDR3 size: 15 residues. J lost 0 bases, V lost 5 bases, and 4 bases had no gene match. For the CDR3, the DNA is TGTGCCAGCAGCCCCCGGGACAGCTCTGGAAACACCATATATTTT. Translating it yields CASSPRDSSGNTIYF. The full variable domain, its missing parts supplied by reference TRBV11-2 and TRBJ1-3, is EAGVAQSPRYKIIEKRQSVAFWCNPISGHATLYWYQQILGQGPKLLIQFQNNGVVDDSQLPKDRFSAERLKGVDSTLKIQPAKLEDSAVYLCASSPRDSSGNTIYFGEGSWLTVV.

This sequence joins TRBV11-2 and TRBJ2-1; possible D gene TRBD2, 5 bases. The CDR3 extends over 16 amino acids. Looked up from germline, CDR1 is SGHAT and CDR2 is FQNNGV. The V end was cut by 0 bases, the J end by 6 bases, with 15 bases between. The CDR3 is CASSLDGAGVSNEQFF. CDR3 nucleotides: TGTGCCAGCAGCTTAGATGGTGCGGGTGTCAGCAATGAGCAGTTCTTC.

The chain has TRBV4-2 and TRBJ2-1, with 9 bases lining up with TRBD1. The trim removed 5 bases at V and 6 bases at J, leaving 8 bases unmatched. This CDR3 comprises 15 residues. Germline lookup yields CDR1 LGHNA and CDR2 YNFKEQ. The CDR3 reads CASSSSRDRVNEQFF. CDR3 DNA: TGTGCCAGCAGCTCGTCCCGGGACAGGGTCAATGAGCAGTTCTTC.

A note on this clone: One junction end does not reproduce the germline sequence, and a read error may be involved. The chain has TRBV12-3 or TRBV12-4 and TRBJ1-1; D gene uncertain. CDR3 length equals 13 residues. The CDR3 DNA is TGTGCCAGCAGTTTGGTCGAGAACGCTGAAGCTTTCTTT. This translates into CASSLVENAEAFF.

This sequence joins TRBV7-3 and TRBJ1-1, with no clear D. V dropped 3 bases and J dropped 5 bases, with 10 bases sitting between them. The CDR3 has 13 residues. Germline values: CDR1 SGHTA, CDR2 FQGTGA. The CDR3 coding sequence is TGTGCCAGCAGCTTGGGCACGGGGACTGAAGCTTTCTTT. This sequence encodes CASSLGTGTEAFF. The complete variable domain, with remaining parts taken from reference TRBV7-3 and TRBJ1-1, reads GAGVSQTPSNKVTEKGKYVELRCDPISGHTALYWYRQSLGQGPEFLIYFQGTGAADDSGLPNDRFFAVRPEGSVSTLKIQRTERGDSAVYLCASSLGTGTEAFFGQGTRLTVV.

V usage is TRBV5-4 and J usage is TRBJ2-2, with TRBD1 as a possible D gene (5 bases). Germline CDR1 is SGHNT and CDR2 is YYREEE (reference sequence). This CDR3 is 15 amino acids long. With 0 bases removed from V and 7 bases from J, the gap between germline ends came to 13 bases. The CDR3 nucleotides read TGTGCCAGCAGCTTGGTAGCAGGGAAAGACGGGGAGCTGTTTTTT. It is translated as CASSLVAGKDGELFF.

The chain uses TRBV19 and TRBJ1-1; TRBD1 matches 8 bases. Germline values: CDR1 LNHDA, CDR2 SQIVND (reference sequence). The V and J ends lost 4 bases and 3 bases, in that order; junction bases with no gene match: 10. The CDR3 is made up of 16 amino acids. The CDR3 is CASSRNSRTGYTEAFF. CDR3 sequence (DNA): TGTGCCAGTAGTAGAAACTCTCGGACAGGGTACACTGAAGCTTTCTTT.

This clone was seen a single time. The V and J genes are TRBV11-3 and TRBJ2-5; a possible D gene is TRBD2 (6 bases). Germline V gene sequence: CDR1 SGHNT, CDR2 YENEEA. The CDR3 runs to 14 residues. V was trimmed by 5 bases and J by 2 bases, leaving 12 bases between them. The CDR3 DNA sequence: TGTGCCAGCAGCAAAGGGACTGGACAAGAGACCCAGTACTTC. It codes for CASSKGTGQETQYF.

The chain employs TRBV10-3 and TRBJ2-3; 9 positions match TRBD2. The V gene end was trimmed by 5 bases and the J gene end by 4 bases; junction bases not matched to a gene: 10. The CDR3 sequence is 16 residues long. Germline CDR1 is ENHRY and CDR2 is SYGVKD. The CDR3 DNA is TGTGCCATCAGTCGAGGGTCCGGACTAGCGTCAGATACGCAGTATTTT. As protein: CAISRGSGLASDTQYF.

With regard to this clone: An end of the junction differs from the germline gene, which may be a read error. The V call is TRBV11-2, the J call TRBJ2-3; 10 bases are a match to TRBD2. Per germline, CDR1 SGHAT and CDR2 FQNNGV. The CDR3 is made up of 12 amino acids. Written as DNA, the CDR3 is TGTGCCAGCAGCTTAAGCGGGGGGGCCAGTAATTTT. Translation: CASSLSGGASNF.

The chain recombines TRBV7-2 with TRBJ2-1, with 12 bases matching TRBD2. Trimming at V came to 5 bases and at J to 6 bases, leaving 8 bases not matched to a gene. The CDR3 has 16 residues. Germline-derived CDR1 and CDR2 are SGHTA and FQGNSA. CDR3 sequence reads: CASSQLLAGGSNEQFF. CDR3 coding DNA: TGTGCCAGCAGCCAACTACTAGCGGGGGGTTCCAATGAGCAGTTCTTC.

This chain uses TRBV4-3 with TRBJ2-2; TRBD1 is a possible D gene (5 bases). Trimming took 3 bases from V and 5 from J, leaving 16 bases between them. The CDR3 extends over 16 amino acids. Per the germline V gene, CDR1 is LGHNA and CDR2 is YSLEER. CDR3 coding DNA: TGCGCCAGCAGCCACGGAAAGGGCAGGGCAACCGGGGAGCTGTTTTTT. The encoded protein is CASSHGKGRATGELFF.

The rearrangement uses TRBV6-5 and TRBJ1-5; 7 bases line up with TRBD1. V gave up 6 bases and J gave up 7 bases; unmatched junction bases: 6. The CDR3 consists of 13 residues. Germline V CDR1 and CDR2: MNHEY, SVGAGI. CDR3 nucleotides: TGTGCCAGCAGGACAGGGAATGGGCAGCCCCAGCATTTT. This translates into CASRTGNGQPQHF.

V and J are TRBV7-2 and TRBJ2-1; D is undetermined. CDR1 is SGHTA and CDR2 is FQGNSA in the germline V gene. This CDR3 region has 15 residues. Trimming left V 1 base short and J 0 bases short, with 7 bases between. The CDR3 DNA reads as TGTGCCAGCAGCTTAGAAACTGGCTCCTACAATGAGCAGTTCTTC. Protein: CASSLETGSYNEQFF.

This sequence joins TRBV6-5 and TRBJ1-1, with TRBD1 matching 8 bases. CDR1 MNHEY and CDR2 SVGAGI come from the germline V gene. Trimming took 6 bases from V and 7 from J; bases not matched to a gene: 7. The CDR3 sequence is 13 residues long. As DNA, the CDR3 is TGTGCCAGCAGAGACAGGGGATTGGGTGAAGCTTTCTTT. Its translation is CASRDRGLGEAFF.

The J gene is TRBJ1-4, the V gene TRBV2, with TRBD1 identical over 8 bases. The J segment lost 6 bases and the V segment lost 1 base, leaving 7 bases of the junction unmatched. Germline V gene data show CDR1 as SNHLY and CDR2 as FYNNEI. The CDR3 sequence is 16 residues long. The CDR3 here is CASSEGWTGSHEKLFF. DNA of the CDR3: TGTGCCAGCAGTGAAGGGTGGACAGGGTCCCATGAAAAACTGTTTTTT.

This clone occurred once. J is TRBJ2-3 and V is TRBV6-5; tentative D call: TRBD1 (5 bases). Germline V gene lookup returns CDR1 MNHEY and CDR2 SVGAGI. The V end lost 6 bases, the J end lost 3 bases, and 13 bases lay between the germline ends. This CDR3 is 14 amino acids long. CDR3 residues: CASSRTWQTDTQYF. For the CDR3, the DNA is TGTGCCAGCAGCCGGACATGGCAAACAGATACGCAGTATTTT.

This chain joins TRBV5-1 and TRBJ2-1, with 9 bases identical to TRBD2. Losses at the gene ends were 0 bases for V and 9 bases for J; bases not matched to a gene: 10. From germline, CDR1 is SGHRS and CDR2 YFSETQ. The CDR3 contains 16 residues. The DNA of the CDR3 is TGCGCCAGCAGCTTGGGGCTAGCGGGGACATACGTTGAGCAGTTCTTC. Translating gives CASSLGLAGTYVEQFF.

The chain links TRBV3-1 (or the pseudogene TRBV3-2) to TRBJ1-2; TRBD1 agrees at 8 bases. Trimming cost V 4 bases and J 4 bases; bases outside gene matches: 5. The CDR3 is 14 amino acids. Germline V gene data show CDR1 as LGHDT and CDR2 as YNNKEL (reference sequence). CDR3 loop: CASSRQGMRYGYTF. The DNA for the CDR3 is TGTGCCAGCAGCCGACAGGGGATGCGCTATGGCTACACCTTC.

The chain recombines TRBV5-4 with TRBJ2-3, with 11 positions matching TRBD2. Per the germline V gene, CDR1 is SGHNT and CDR2 is YYREEE (reference sequence). This CDR3 has 17 amino acids. Germline trimming cut 0 bases from V and 1 base from J; bases unmatched to any gene: 4. CDR3 DNA sequence: TGTGCCAGCAGCTTGGAGGGGGGACTAGCGGGCACAGATACGCAGTATTTT. Translated: CASSLEGGLAGTDTQYF.